This T cell receptor beta chain was retrieved from a study of graft-versus-host responses after intestinal transplantation. Assay: immunoSEQ multiplex PCR; the TCRdb copy retains only in-frame clones and omits some. The repertoire holds fewer than 85,000 clones, with approximately 93% as singletons. This clone was counted once. What it binds is unknown. Findings and limits, study-wide: Early HvG declines after transplant were associated with peak circulating GvH clone levels.

The CDR3 spans 14 residues. Per the germline V gene, CDR1 is MNHNS and CDR2 is SASEGT. The clonotype was recovered from a human donor who received an intestinal transplant. The chain is built from TRBV6-1 and TRBJ2-5; D may be TRBD2 (6 bases). Gene TRBJ2-7 matches the end of the DNA better, so the J call may be wrong. Sample: unstimulated CD8+ T cells sorted from spleen or lymph node cells, taken before intestinal transplant. This chain's CDR3 is CASSVGTGVYEQYF. The CDR3 DNA sequence: TGTGCCAGCAGTGTTGGGACTGGTGTCTACGAGCAGTACTTC.